This T cell receptor beta chain comes out of a study of T-cell reconstitution after alpha-beta-depleted transplantation in children. This clonotype has just a few counts. The library targeted TCRbeta and was prepared with unique molecular identifiers. TCRdb reanalysed the PCR reads using MiXCR and keeps one entry per CDR3 protein. The sample records almost 400,000 distinct CDR3 sequences, roughly 21% being singletons. The CDR3 extends over 13 amino acids. Germline V gives CDR1 KGHDR, CDR2 SFDVKD. Trimming stripped 4 bases from V and 8 bases from J, with 11 bases between. This receptor was taken from a human donor who donated a stem cell graft to a child with acute myeloid leukemia. Sequencing used PBMCs from the stem cell graft donor, obtained from the stem cell graft. The chain uses TRBV24-1 and TRBJ2-1; no firm D call. DNA of the CDR3: TGTGCCACCAGTGACCCCGTGACCTATGAGCAGTTCTTC. This gives the protein CATSDPVTYEQFF.